This T cell receptor (beta chain) stems from a study of T cell responses to AZD1222 COVID-19 vaccine. TCRdb's copy holds only in-frame clones and misses some; the assay was immunoSEQ multiplex PCR. The profile shows roughly 160,000 clones, approximately 90% of them singletons. As concerns this clone: Its antigen is not identified.

Study observations and caveats: White British donors predominated, females outnumbered males, and clonal diversity was possibly underestimated.

The starting material was peripheral blood, obtained 28 days after the second AZD1222 dose. This clonotype was sampled from an adult who received the AZD1222 COVID-19 vaccine.

Here the CDR3 DNA reads TGCGCCAGCAGAAGCCCCTTTCGGAGAGTAATTGAGGGAGGCTACACCTTC. This translates into CASRSPFRRVIEGGYTF. The rearrangement links TRBV4-1 to TRBJ1-2; D unresolved. Germline V gives CDR1 MGHRA, CDR2 YSYEKL. The ends were cut back, 6 bases at V and 8 bases at J, with 28 bases in the middle. This CDR3 is 17 amino acids long.